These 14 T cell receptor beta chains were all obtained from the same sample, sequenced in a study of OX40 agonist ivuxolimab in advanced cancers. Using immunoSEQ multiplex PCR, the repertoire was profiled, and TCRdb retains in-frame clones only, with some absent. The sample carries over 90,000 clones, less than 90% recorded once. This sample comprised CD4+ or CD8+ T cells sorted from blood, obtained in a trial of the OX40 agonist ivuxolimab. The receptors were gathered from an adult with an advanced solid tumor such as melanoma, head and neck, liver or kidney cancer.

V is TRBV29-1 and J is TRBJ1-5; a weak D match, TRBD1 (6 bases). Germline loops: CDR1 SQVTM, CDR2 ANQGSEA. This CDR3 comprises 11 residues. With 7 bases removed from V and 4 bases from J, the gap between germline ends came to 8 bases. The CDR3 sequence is CSAGANQPQHF. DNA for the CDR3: TGCAGCGCAGGGGCTAATCAGCCCCAGCATTTT.

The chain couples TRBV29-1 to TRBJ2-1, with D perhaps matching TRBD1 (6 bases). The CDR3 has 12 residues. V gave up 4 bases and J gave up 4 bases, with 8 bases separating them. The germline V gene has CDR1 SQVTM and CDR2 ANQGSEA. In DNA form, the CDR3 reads TGCAGCGTTGGGACAGTTTACAATGAGCAGTTCTTC. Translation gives CSVGTVYNEQFF.

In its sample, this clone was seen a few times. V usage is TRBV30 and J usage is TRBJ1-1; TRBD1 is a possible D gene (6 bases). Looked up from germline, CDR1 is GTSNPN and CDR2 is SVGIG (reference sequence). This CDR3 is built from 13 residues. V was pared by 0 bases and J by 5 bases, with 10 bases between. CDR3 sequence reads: CAWSVSRGTEAFF. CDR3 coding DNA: TGTGCCTGGAGTGTATCAAGGGGGACTGAAGCTTTCTTT.

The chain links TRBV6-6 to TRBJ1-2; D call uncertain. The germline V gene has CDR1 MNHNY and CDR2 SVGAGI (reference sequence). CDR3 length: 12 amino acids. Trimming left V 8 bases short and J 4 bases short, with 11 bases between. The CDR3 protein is CASGRSGYGYTF. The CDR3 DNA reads TGTGCCAGCGGCCGGTCGGGCTATGGCTACACCTTC.

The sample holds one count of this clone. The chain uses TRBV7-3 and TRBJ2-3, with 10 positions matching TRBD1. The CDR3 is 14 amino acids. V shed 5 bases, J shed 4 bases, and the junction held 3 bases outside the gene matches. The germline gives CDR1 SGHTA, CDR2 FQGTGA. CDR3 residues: CASSPGTGADTQYF. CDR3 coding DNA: TGTGCCAGCAGCCCTGGGACAGGGGCAGATACGCAGTATTTT.

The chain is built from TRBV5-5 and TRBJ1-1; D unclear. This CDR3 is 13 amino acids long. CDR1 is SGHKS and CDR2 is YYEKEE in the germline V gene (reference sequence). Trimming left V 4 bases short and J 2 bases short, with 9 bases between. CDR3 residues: CASSMELNTEAFF. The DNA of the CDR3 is TGTGCCAGCAGCATGGAACTCAACACTGAAGCTTTCTTT.

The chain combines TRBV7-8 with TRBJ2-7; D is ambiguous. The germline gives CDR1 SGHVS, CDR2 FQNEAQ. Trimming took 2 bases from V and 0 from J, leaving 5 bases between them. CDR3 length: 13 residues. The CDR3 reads CASSLKTSYEQYF. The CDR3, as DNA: TGTGCCAGCAGCTTAAAGACCTCCTACGAGCAGTACTTC.

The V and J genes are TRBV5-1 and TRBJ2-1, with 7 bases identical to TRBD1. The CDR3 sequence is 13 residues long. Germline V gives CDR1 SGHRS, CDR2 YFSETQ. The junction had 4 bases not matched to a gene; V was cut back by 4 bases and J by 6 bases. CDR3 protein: CASSHDRVNEQFF. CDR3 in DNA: TGCGCCAGCAGCCACGACAGGGTCAATGAGCAGTTCTTC.

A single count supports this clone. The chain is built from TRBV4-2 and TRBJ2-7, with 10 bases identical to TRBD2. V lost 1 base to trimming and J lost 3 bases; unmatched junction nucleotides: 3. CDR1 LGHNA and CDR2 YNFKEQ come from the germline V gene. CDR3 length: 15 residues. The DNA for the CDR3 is TGTGCCAGCAGCCAAGCTAGCGGGGGATTCTACGAGCAGTACTTC. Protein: CASSQASGGFYEQYF.

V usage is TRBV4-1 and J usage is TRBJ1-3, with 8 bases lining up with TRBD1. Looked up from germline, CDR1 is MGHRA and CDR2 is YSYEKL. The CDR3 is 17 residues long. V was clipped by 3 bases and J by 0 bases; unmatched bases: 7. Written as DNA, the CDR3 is TGCGCCAGCAGCCAGGACGACAGGGGCTTCTCTGGAAACACCATATATTTT. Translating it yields CASSQDDRGFSGNTIYF.

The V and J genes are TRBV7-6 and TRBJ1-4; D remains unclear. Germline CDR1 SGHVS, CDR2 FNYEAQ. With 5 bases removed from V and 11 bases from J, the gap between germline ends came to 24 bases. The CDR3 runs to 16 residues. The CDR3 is CASSLRGPLQNEKLFF. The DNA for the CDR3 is TGTGCCAGCAGCCTACGAGGACCCCTGCAGAACGAGAAACTGTTTTTT.

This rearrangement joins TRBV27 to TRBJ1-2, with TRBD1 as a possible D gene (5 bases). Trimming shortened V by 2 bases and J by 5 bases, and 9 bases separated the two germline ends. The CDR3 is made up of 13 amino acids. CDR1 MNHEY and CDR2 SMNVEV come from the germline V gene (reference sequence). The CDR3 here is CASSLGQGYGYTF. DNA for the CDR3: TGTGCCAGCAGTTTAGGGCAGGGATATGGCTACACCTTC.

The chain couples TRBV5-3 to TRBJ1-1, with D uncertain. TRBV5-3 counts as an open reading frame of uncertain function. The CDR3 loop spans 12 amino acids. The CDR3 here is CAPAPRGTEAFF. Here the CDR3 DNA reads TGTGCTCCCGCACCGCGGGGCACTGAAGCTTTCTTT.

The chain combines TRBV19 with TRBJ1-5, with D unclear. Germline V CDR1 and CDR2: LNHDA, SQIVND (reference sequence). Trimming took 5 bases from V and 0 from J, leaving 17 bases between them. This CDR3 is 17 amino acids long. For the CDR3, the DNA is TGTGCCAGTAGTCCCAGGCAGGCGGGGAGTAGCAATCAGCCCCAGCATTTT. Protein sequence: CASSPRQAGSSNQPQHF.